The present entry profiles one T cell receptor (beta chain) with its context. Its antigen is undetermined. The sample is drawn from a study of vaccination effects on CD4 cells after COVID-19. Sequenced by immunoSEQ multiplex PCR; TCRdb stores in-frame clones only, minus some. The sample carries tens of thousands of clones, around 70% recorded once. CD4+ T cells specific for antigen were expanded with viral peptide pools by the ViraFEST assay before sequencing. Once cultured for around 11 days, the cells underwent separation to obtain CD4+ T cells. The participants, recipients of two vaccine doses, got either BNT162b2 or mRNA-1273. Germline CDR1 reads MNHEY; CDR2 reads SVGEGT. This CDR3 is built from 15 residues. The V gene lost 5 bases and the J gene lost 3 bases, with 13 bases spanning the gap.

This sample comprised CD4+ T cells from PBMCs cultured with SARS-CoV-2 spike peptides, obtained after COVID-19 vaccination. The sequence came from a human donor who received a COVID-19 vaccine. The chain combines TRBV6-2 or TRBV6-3 with TRBJ2-2; maybe TRBD2 (6 bases). The CDR3 sequence is CASSDAGRDTGELFF. As DNA, the CDR3 is TGTGCCAGCAGTGACGCGGGGCGCGACACCGGGGAGCTGTTTTTT.